This TCR beta chain came from a study of Graves' ophthalmopathy and Graves' hyperthyroidism. Germline V gives CDR1 SGHVS, CDR2 FNYEAQ. With V trimmed by 5 bases and J by 6 bases, 7 bases remained unmatched. The CDR3 contains 16 residues. The TCR beta CDR3 regions underwent amplification from RNA transcripts. Amplification began with first-round RT-PCR using HTBI primers, then second-round multiplex PCR was performed. TCRdb ran MiXCR on the multiplex PCR reads and lists one entry per CDR3 protein. The table records hundreds of thousands of distinct CDR3 sequences, 35% to 50% of them present only once. The chain carries TRBV7-6 and TRBJ2-2; 12 bases map to TRBD2. Material for sequencing was peripheral blood. This TCR derives from an adult man with Graves' ophthalmopathy. As DNA, the CDR3 is TGTGCCAGCAGCCAAGCGCTAGCGGGGGGGGCCGGGGAGCTGTTTTTT. Protein sequence: CASSQALAGGAGELFF.